A few counts support the clone carrying this TCR beta chain. The antigen is unknown. CDR1 MGHRA and CDR2 YSYEKL come from the germline V gene. Trimming took off 3 bases at V and 4 bases at J, with 18 bases between the two ends. CDR3 length: 16 residues. TCR alpha and TCR beta cDNA libraries with sample barcodes and UMIs came from 5'RACE using constant-segment primers. TCRdb independently ran MiXCR on the 5' RACE reads; one entry per CDR3 protein. Of about 240,000 distinct CDR3 sequences in the sample, roughly a tenth were seen once. The data were obtained in a study of T-cell memory formation after mild COVID-19. Looking at the study overall: There were largely donor-specific TCR clusters. Overall study results and limits: In pre-infection memory, a portion of responding clones appeared, which suggested that cross-reactive memory joined.

This sequence joins TRBV4-1 and TRBJ2-5; D perhaps matches TRBD2 (7 bases). Material: PBMCs or a T cell subset sorted from them (not recorded which). The sequence was obtained from a man aged 18 to 29 who had mild COVID-19 (a few samples of this study predate the infection). Cell type and time point are not known. CDR3 protein: CASSHRVKGEGETQYF. The DNA of the CDR3 is TGCGCCAGCAGCCATCGGGTCAAGGGGGAGGGAGAGACCCAGTACTTC.